This T cell receptor (beta chain) is drawn from a study of shared clonotypes between healthy human individuals. Study as a whole: Donors had three CD4 naive, three CD4 memory, two CD8 naive and one CD8 memory plate apiece.

V lost 5 bases and J lost 9, with 17 bases in between. CDR3 length: 15 residues. Per germline, CDR1 SGHAT and CDR2 FQDESV (reference sequence). Profiling relied on immunoSEQ multiplex PCR, and the TCRdb table lists in-frame clones only, not all of them. The data hold approximately 980,000 clones, with about 80% observed a single time. This rearrangement joins TRBV11-1 to TRBJ1-6; tentatively, D is TRBD1 (6 bases). Material for sequencing was memory CD4+ T cells sorted from blood. Sample subset: CD45RA-negative fraction. The receptor comes from a man in his late teens or twenties in good health. The DNA of the CDR3 is TGTGCCAGCAGCCCGAGCAGCCTGGGGGCTTCACCCCTCCACTTT. Protein product: CASSPSSLGASPLHF.